One T cell receptor beta chain is described in this entry. Germline V gene lookup returns CDR1 LGHNT and CDR2 FRNRAP. Trimming stripped 6 bases from V and 5 bases from J, with 13 bases between. CDR3 size: 13 residues. 13 Jbeta primers and 60 Vbeta primers were used for the PCR. The data were produced by immunoSEQ multiplex PCR, yet TCRdb's version contains in-frame clones alone and is incomplete. The data show about 200,000 clones, over 65% seen once. The data originate from a study of cytomegalovirus exposure and HLA in healthy donors. Specimen: PBMCs. The origin of this receptor is a woman under 40 in good health and CMV-seronegative. This rearrangement joins TRBV12-5 to TRBJ2-5; tentatively, D is TRBD1 (5 bases). The CDR3 DNA sequence: TGTGCTAGTGGCCGAGGAAGGGGCGAGACCCAGTACTTC. As protein: CASGRGRGETQYF.